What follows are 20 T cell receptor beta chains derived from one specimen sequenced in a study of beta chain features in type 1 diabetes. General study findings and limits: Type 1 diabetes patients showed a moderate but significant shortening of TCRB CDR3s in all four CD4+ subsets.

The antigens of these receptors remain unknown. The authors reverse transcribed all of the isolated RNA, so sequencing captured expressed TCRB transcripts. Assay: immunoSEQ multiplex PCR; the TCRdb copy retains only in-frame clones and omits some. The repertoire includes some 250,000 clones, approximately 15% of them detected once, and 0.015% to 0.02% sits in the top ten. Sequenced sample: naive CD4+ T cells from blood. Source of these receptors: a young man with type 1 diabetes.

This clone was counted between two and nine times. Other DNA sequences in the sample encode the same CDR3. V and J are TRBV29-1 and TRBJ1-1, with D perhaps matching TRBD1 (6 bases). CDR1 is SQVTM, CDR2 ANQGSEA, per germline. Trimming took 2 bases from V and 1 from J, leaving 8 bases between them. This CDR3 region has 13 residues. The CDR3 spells CSVERQENTEAFF. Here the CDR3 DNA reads TGCAGCGTTGAAAGACAGGAGAACACTGAAGCTTTCTTT.

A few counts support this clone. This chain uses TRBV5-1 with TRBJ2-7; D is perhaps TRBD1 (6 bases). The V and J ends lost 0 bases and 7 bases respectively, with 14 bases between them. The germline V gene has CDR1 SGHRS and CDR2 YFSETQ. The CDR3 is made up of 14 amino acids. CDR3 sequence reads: CASSLGQGSREQYF. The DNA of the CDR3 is TGCGCCAGCAGCTTGGGTCAGGGGTCGAGGGAGCAGTACTTC.

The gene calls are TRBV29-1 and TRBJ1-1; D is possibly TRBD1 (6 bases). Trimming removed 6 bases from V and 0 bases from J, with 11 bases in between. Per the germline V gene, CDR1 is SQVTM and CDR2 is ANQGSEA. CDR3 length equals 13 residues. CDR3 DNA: TGCAGCGTCGGACAGCTGATGAACACTGAAGCTTTCTTT. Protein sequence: CSVGQLMNTEAFF.

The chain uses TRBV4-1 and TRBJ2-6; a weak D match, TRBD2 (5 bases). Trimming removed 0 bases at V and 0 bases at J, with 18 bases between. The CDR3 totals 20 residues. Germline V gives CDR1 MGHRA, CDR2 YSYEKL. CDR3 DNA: TGCGCCAGCAGCCAAGATCTAGGGAGTGCCCCCAACTCTGGGGCCAACGTCCTGACTTTC. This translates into CASSQDLGSAPNSGANVLTF.

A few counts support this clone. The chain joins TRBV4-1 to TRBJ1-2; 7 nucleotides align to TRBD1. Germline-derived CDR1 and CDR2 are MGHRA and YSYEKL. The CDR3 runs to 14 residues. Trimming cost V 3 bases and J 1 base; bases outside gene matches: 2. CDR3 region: CASSQGQLNYGYTF. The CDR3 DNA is TGCGCCAGCAGCCAGGGACAGCTTAACTATGGCTACACCTTC.

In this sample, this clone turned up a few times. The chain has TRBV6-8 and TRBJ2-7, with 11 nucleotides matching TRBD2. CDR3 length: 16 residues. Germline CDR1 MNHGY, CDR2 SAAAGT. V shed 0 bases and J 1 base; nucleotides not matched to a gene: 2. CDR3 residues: CASSYSSSGRSYEQYF. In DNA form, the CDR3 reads TGTGCCAGCAGTTACTCGTCTAGCGGGAGGTCCTACGAGCAGTACTTC.

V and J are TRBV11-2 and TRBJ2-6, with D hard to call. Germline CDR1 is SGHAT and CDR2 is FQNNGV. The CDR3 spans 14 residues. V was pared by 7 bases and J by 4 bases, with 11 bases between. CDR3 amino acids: CASTFPRGANVLTF. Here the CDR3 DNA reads TGTGCCAGCACCTTCCCGCGCGGGGCCAACGTCCTGACTTTC.

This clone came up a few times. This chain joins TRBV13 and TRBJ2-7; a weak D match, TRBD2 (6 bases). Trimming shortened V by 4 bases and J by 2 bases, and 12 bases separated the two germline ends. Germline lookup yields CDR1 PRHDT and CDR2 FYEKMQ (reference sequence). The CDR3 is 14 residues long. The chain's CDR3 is CASSSPGETYEQYF. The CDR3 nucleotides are TGTGCCAGCAGCTCGCCGGGAGAAACCTACGAGCAGTACTTC.

The CDR3 reads CACDRGLKTNEKLFF. The CDR3, as DNA: TGTGCCTGTGACAGGGGGCTTAAGACTAATGAAAAACTGTTTTTT. The chain is built from TRBV30 and TRBJ1-4; 10 bases line up with TRBD1. The V segment lost 6 bases and the J segment 2 bases; nucleotides outside the gene matches: 6. Germline CDR1 GTSNPN, CDR2 SVGIG (reference sequence). The CDR3 runs 15 residues.

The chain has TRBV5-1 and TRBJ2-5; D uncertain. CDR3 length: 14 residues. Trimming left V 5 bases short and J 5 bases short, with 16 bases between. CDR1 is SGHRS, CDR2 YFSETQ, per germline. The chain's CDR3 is CASRPSTGGETQYF. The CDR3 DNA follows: TGCGCCAGCAGACCCTCGACGGGTGGGGAGACCCAGTACTTC.

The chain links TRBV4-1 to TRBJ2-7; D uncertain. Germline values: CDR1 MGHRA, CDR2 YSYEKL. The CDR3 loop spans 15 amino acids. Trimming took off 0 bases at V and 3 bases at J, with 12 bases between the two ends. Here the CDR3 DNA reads TGCGCCAGCAGCCAAGACCCAGGTAGGCACTACGAGCAGTACTTC. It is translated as CASSQDPGRHYEQYF.

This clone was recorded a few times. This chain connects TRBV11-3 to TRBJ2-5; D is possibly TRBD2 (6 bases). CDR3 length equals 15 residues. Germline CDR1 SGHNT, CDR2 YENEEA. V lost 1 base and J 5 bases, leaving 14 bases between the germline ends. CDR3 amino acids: CASSLGGGWRETQYF. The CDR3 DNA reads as TGTGCCAGCAGCTTAGGGGGAGGTTGGAGGGAGACCCAGTACTTC.

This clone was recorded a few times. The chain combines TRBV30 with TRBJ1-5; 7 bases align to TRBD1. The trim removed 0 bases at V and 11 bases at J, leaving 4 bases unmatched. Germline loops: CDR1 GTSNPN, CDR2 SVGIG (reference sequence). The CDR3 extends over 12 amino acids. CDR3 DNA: TGTGCCTGGAGTGTAAATCAGGGGGCCCAGCATTTT. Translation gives CAWSVNQGAQHF.

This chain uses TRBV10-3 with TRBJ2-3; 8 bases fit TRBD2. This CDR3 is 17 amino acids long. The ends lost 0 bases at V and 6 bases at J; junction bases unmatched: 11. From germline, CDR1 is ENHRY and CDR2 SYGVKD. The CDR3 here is CAISESEYGRVGDTQYF. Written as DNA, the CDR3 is TGTGCCATCAGTGAGTCGGAATACGGGAGGGTAGGGGATACGCAGTATTTT.

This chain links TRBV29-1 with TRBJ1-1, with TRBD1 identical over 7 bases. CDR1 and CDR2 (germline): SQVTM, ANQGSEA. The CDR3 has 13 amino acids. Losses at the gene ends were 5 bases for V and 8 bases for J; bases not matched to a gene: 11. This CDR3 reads CSVFDREPPEAFF. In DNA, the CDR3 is TGCAGCGTTTTTGACAGGGAGCCTCCGGAAGCTTTCTTT.

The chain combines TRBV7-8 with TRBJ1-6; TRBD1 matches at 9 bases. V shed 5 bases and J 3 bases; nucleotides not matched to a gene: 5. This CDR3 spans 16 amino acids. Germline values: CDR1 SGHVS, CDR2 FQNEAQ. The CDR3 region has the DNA TGTGCCAGCAGCCCCCGGGGACAGGGCTATAATTCACCCCTCCACTTT. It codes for CASSPRGQGYNSPLHF.

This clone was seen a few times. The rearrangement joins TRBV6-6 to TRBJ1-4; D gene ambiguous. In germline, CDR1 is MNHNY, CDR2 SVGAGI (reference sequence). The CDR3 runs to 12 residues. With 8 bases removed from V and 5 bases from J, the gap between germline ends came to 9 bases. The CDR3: CASRNTNEKLFF. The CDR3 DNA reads TGTGCCAGCCGTAACACGAATGAAAAACTGTTTTTT.

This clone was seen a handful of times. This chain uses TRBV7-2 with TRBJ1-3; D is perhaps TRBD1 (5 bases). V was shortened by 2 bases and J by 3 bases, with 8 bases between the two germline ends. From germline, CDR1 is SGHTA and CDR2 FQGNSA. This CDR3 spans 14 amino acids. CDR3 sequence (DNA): TGTGCCAGCAGCTTAAGGGGCTTTGGAAACACCATATATTTT. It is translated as CASSLRGFGNTIYF.

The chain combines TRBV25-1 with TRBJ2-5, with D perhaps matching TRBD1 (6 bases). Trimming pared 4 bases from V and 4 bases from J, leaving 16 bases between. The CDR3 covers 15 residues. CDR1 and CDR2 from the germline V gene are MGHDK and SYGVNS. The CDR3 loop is CASSAAAQGRETQYF. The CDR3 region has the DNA TGTGCCAGCAGTGCCGCTGCTCAGGGGAGAGAGACCCAGTACTTC.

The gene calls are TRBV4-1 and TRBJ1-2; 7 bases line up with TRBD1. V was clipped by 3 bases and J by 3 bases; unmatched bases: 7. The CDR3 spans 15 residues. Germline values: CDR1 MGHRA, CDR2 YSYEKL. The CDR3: CASSQVSGTDYGYTF. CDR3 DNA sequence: TGCGCCAGCAGCCAGGTCTCCGGGACAGACTATGGCTACACCTTC.